The sample holds one count of the clone carrying this TCR beta chain. Its antigen is currently unknown. These data originate in a study of identifying expanded T cells in peripheral blood. Collection occurred without any documented infections or immune events in donors. The data were produced by immunoSEQ multiplex PCR, yet TCRdb's version contains in-frame clones alone and is incomplete. The table includes approximately 100,000 clones, around 88% detected once. The study, taken as a whole, reports: Roughly 2-week clone count variance significantly increased as total template count grew. Technical replicates showed about 1.1 changed clones; around 2 weeks 15 to 20; four weeks 19.

The TCR sequence derives from a person aged 18 to 75 in good health. The sample consisted of blood.

The CDR3 DNA is TGTGCCAGCAGTTACACAGACGGGAATGGCTACACCTTC. It yields the protein CASSYTDGNGYTF. This chain uses TRBV6-6 with TRBJ1-2; D is uncertain. This CDR3 region has 13 residues. Germline CDR1 MNHNY, CDR2 SVGAGI (reference sequence). V was cut by 2 bases and J by 6 bases, with 10 bases left in between.